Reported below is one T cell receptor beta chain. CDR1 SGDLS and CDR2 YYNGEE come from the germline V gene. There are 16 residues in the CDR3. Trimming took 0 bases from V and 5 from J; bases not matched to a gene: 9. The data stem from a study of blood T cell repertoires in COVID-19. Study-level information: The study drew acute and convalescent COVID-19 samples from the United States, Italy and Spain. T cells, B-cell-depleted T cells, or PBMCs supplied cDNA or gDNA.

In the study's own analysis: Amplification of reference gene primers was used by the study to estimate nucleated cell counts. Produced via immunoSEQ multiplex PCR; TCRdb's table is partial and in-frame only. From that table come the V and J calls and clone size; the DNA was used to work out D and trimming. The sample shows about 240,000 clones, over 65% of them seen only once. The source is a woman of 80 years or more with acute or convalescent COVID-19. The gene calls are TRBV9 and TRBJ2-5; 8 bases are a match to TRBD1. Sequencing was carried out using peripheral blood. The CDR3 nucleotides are TGTGCCAGCAGCGTAGAAGGACAGGGTTTAGGGGAGACCCAGTACTTC. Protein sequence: CASSVEGQGLGETQYF.